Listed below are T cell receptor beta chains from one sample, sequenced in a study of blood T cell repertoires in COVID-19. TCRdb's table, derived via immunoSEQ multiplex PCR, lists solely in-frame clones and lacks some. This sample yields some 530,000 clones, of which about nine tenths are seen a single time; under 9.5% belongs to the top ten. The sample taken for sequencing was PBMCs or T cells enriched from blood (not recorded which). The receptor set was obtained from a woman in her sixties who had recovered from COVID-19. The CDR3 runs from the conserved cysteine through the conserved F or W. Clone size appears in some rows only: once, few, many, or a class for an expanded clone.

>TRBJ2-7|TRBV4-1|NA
CASSQVLAVAEQYF
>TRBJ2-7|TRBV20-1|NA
CSAREGDEQYF
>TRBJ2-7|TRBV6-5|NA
CASSLPGQGSEQYF
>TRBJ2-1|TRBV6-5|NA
CASRKGWGDYNEQFF
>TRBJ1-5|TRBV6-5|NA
CASRQTGDQPQHF
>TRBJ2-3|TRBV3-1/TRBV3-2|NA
CASTGGGTDTQYF
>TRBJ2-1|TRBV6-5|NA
CASNRIQGNEQFF
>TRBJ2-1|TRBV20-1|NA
CSASPSGGYQLISYNEQFF
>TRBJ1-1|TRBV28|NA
CASSPPQGFAEAFF
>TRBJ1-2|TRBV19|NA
CASSRTGENGYTF
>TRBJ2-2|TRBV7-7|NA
CASRPLAGANTGELFF
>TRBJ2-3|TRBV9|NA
CASSEMLAGGADTQYF
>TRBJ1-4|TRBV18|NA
CASSPGHHSTNEKLFF
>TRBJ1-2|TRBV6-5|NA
CAAIKDTLGDGYTF
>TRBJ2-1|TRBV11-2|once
CASSLGGQGYNEQFF
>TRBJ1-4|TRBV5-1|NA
CATRPPGGGKLFF
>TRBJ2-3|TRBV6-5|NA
CASSYSGGPADTQYF
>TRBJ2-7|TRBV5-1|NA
CASSRPGTASYEQYF
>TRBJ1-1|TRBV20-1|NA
CSASSRDRGLPEAFF
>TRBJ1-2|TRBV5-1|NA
CASSLRTDSYGYTF
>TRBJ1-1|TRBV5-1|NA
CASSSGTGAFTNTEAFF
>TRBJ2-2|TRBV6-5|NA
CASSYTGVGTGELFF
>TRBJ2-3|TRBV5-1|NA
CASSPRTSGVLSTDTQYF
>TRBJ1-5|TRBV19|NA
CASSFRTETYSNQPQHF
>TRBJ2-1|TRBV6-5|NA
CASSYSRGAWDEQFF
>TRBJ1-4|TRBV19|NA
CASSIRGEKDEKLFF
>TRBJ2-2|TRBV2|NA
CASSERTGELFF
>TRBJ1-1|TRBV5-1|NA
CASSLQGWNTEAFF
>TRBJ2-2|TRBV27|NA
CASLLPNTGELFF
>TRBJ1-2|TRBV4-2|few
CASSQVWDRSYGYTF
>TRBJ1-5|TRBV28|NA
CASSPVRGGNQPQHF
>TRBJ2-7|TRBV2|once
CASSREEREQYF
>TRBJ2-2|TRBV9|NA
CASSPRGGSDTGELFF
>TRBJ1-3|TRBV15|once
CATSRVPFGSGNTIYF
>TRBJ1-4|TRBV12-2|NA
CASRRWTGRNEKLFF
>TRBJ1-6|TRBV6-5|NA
CASSYSVGGSVSPLHF
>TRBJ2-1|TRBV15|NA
CATSSHSLGGNEQFF
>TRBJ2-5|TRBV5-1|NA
CASSLARGGPETQYF
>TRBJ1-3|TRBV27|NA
CASSLQTGAGNTIYF
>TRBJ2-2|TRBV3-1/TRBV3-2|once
CASSQAGLTGELFF
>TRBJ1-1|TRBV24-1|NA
CATSDLAAPGTKDFTEAFF
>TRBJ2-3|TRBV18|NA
CASSPGSLDTQYF
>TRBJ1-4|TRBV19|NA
CASRKSPDRVDNEKLFF
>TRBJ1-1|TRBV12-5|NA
CASGPTQGDTNTEAFF
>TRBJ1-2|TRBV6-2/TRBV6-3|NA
CASSRRDRDLSGYTF
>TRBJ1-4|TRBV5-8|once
CASSTRLGRDEKLFF
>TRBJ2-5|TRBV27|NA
CASSESGGAPETQYF
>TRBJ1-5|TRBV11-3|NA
CASSLVFRGQSNQPQHF